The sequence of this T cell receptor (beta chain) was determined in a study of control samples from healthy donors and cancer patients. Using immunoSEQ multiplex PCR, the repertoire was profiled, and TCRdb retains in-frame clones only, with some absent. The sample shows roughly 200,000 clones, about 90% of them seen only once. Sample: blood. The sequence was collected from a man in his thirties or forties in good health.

The CDR3 loop reads CASSYRAGNTEAFF. DNA for the CDR3: TGTGCCAGCAGTTACAGGGCAGGGAACACTGAAGCTTTCTTT. The chain is built from TRBV6-5 and TRBJ1-1; no reliable D call. CDR3 length equals 14 residues. The V gene's germline CDR1 is MNHEY and CDR2 SVGAGI. The ends were cut back, 2 bases at V and 1 base at J, with 8 bases in the middle.